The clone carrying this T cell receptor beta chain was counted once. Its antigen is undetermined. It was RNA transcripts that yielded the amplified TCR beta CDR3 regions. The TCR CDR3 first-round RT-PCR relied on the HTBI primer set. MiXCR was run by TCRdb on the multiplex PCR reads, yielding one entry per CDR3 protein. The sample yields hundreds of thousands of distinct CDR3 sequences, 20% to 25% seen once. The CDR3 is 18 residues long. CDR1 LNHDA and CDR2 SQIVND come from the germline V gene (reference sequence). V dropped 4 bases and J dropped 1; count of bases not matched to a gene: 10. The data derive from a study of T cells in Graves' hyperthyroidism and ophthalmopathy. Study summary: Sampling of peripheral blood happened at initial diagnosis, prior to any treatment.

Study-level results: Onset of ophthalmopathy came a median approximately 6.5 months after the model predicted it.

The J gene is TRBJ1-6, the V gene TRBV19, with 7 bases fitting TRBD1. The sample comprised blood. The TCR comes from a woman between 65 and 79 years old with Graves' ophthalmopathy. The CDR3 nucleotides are TGTGCCAGTAGTACCAGTTTACAGGGGAGTTCCTATAATTCACCCCTCCACTTT. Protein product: CASSTSLQGSSYNSPLHF.